This TCR beta chain was recovered during a study of technical replicates of blood from four donors. Some clones are missing from TCRdb's copy, which holds only in-frame ones; the method was immunoSEQ multiplex PCR. The table has about 94,000 clones, around 95% seen once. Germline V lookup: CDR1 SGHVS, CDR2 FNYEAQ. This CDR3 has 17 amino acids. V shed 3 bases and J 1 base; nucleotides not matched to a gene: 4. The J gene is TRBJ2-2, the V gene TRBV7-6, with TRBD2 identical over 11 bases. Sequenced input: T cells isolated from PBMCs. The source of this sequence is a human donor in good health. The CDR3 nucleotides are TGTGCCAGCAGCTTTGCCGGGACTAGCGGGAACACCGGGGAGCTGTTTTTT. This codes for CASSFAGTSGNTGELFF.